This T cell receptor (beta chain) was obtained from a study of T-cell memory formation after mild COVID-19. Whole-study findings and limits: Cross-reactive memory apparently joined, as some responding clones appeared in pre-infection memory. Clones contracting day 15 to 85 were balanced CD4/CD8; later expanders leaned CD4+. Whether day 37 second-wave clones are SARS-CoV-2-specific was not confirmed.

Germline V lookup: CDR1 MRHNA, CDR2 SNTAGT. CDR3 length: 11 residues. V dropped 6 bases and J dropped 7 bases, with 10 bases sitting between them. Employing constant-segment primers, 5'RACE generated TCR alpha and TCR beta cDNA libraries bearing sample barcodes and UMIs. TCRdb called the 5' RACE reads again in MiXCR, with one record for every CDR3 protein. The repertoire holds 90,000 to 130,000 distinct CDR3 sequences, with 15% to 20% as singletons. This clonotype was counted between two and nine times. Its specificity is not known. Material: PBMCs or a T cell subset sorted from them (not recorded which). The genes are TRBV6-4 and TRBJ2-7, with D uncertain. The TCR was taken from a man between 18 and 29 years old who had mild COVID-19 (a few samples of this study predate the infection). Cell type and time point are not known. The CDR3 is CASRATREQYF. The CDR3 coding sequence is TGTGCCAGCAGAGCAACTCGGGAGCAGTACTTC.